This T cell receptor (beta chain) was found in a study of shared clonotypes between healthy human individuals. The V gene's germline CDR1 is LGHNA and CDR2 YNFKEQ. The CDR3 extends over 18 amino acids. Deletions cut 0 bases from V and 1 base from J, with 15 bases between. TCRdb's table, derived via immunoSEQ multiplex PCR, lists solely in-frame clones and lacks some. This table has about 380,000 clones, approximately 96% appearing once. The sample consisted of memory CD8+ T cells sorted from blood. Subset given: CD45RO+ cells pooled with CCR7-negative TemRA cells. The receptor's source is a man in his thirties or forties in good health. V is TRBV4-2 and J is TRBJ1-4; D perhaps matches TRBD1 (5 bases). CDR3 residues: CASSQEWQGRVTNEKLFF. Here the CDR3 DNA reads TGTGCCAGCAGCCAAGAGTGGCAGGGTAGGGTAACTAATGAAAAACTGTTTTTT.